The subject of this entry is one T cell receptor (beta chain). In this sample, this clone turned up once. It lacks a known antigen. Nothing much larger sits one base from this clone, and base qualities are not available. Participants in the prospective study were enrolled through a virtual design, were aged roughly 18 to 90 years, and lived in approximately 25 United States geographic areas. Cohort assignment in the prospective study relied on participant-reported clinical history from a screening survey and a study questionnaire. In the prospective study, whole blood, serum and a nasopharyngeal or oropharyngeal swab were collected from each participant by mobile phlebotomists. Prospective study participants could optionally give additional blood draws and questionnaires over an approximately 2-month period. Before DNA extraction, blood samples from the prospective study were shipped at room temperature or frozen.

The data derive from a study of blood T cell repertoires in COVID-19 (dated by TCRdb to the early 2020s). Turning to the overall study: Samples from collaborators originated in the United States, Italy and Spain and spanned both the acute and convalescent phases of COVID-19. The prospective study material was composed of cDNA or gDNA derived from T cells, B-cell-depleted T cells, or PBMCs. The dataset comprised deeply sampled blood TCRbeta repertoires from subjects exposed to, actively infected with, or recovered from COVID-19. A freely available public database, intended as a resource for researchers studying the immune response to SARS-CoV-2, is where the repertoires were released. The samples were drawn from two sources: the first 160 participants of the ongoing ImmuneRACE study, and 1,200 or so subjects contributed by 6 global collaborators. A de-identified subject ID, COVID-19 status, age in years and sex were almost always included in the sample metadata. Where available, HLA class I and class II types were taken from metadata supplied by the sample provider and were not determined by assay-based typing. General conclusions and limits of the study: The quantity of clinical and demographic metadata differed by source and by participant and was supplied without curation.

From the cysteine through the phenylalanine, the CDR3 covers 20 amino acids. The only DNA kept is the CDR3, 60 bases in frame from the first base. V is pruned by 2 bases and J by 3 bases, leaving 21 bases of the junction without a gene match. Via the germline V gene, CDR1 is SGHVS and CDR2 FNYEAQ. TCRbeta CDR3 regions were amplified from genomic DNA by means of the immunoSEQ Assay, a bias-controlled multiplex PCR. The paper's data handling went like this. The number of nucleated cells in each sample was estimated from the amplification of reference gene primers within the assay. To quantify the absolute abundance of each unique TCRbeta CDR3 rearrangement, sequence reads were collapsed and filtered. For each sample, productive Simpson clonality was calculated as the square root of Simpson's diversity index over productive rearrangements. As stored in TCRdb, this immuneACCESS dataset retains in-frame rearrangements with V and J assigned. A fraction of the clones does not appear; measured against another copy, unresolved V genes explain less than half of the discrepancy, and the remainder lacks a known reason. Clone size and V and J calls were adopted from that table, with D and trimming inferred from the DNA. The sample table holds 250,000 to 300,000 clones, of which just over 90% were seen once. Of the sample, under 3% falls within the top ten clones.

Recombination connected TRBV7-6 to TRBJ1-2, with 7 bases in between that match TRBD1. Material for sequencing was PBMCs or T cells enriched from blood (not recorded which). The sequence was obtained from a woman in her 40s with acute COVID-19. Read as DNA, the sequence is TGTGCCAGCAGCTTACACGAAACCCAGGGGGGCTCAGCAGGCGACTATGGCTACACCTTC. Its protein product is CASSLHETQGGSAGDYGYTF.